The present T cell receptor beta chain was sequenced within a study of early T cells in non-severe SARS-CoV-2 infection. About the research overall: Bulk RNA taken from unsorted whole blood was sequenced, leaving chains unpaired.

Attached unique molecular identifiers marked individual cDNA molecules. TCRdb processed the 5' RACE reads anew with MiXCR; each CDR3 protein has one entry. The table records around 77,000 distinct CDR3 sequences, roughly 15% of them present only once. Germline V gives CDR1 DFQATT, CDR2 SNEGSKA (reference sequence). The length of the CDR3 is 12 residues. The germline V and J ends were trimmed by 8 bases and 1 base, with 11 bases remaining between them. V usage is TRBV20-1 and J usage is TRBJ2-5; D unresolved. This sample comprised whole blood, obtained at baseline. The source of this sequence is an adult who was a healthcare worker with PCR-confirmed SARS-CoV-2 infection or an uninfected control (not recorded which). The CDR3 nucleotides are TGCAGTCGCGCCCGTCCCCAAGAGACCCAGTACTTC. Translated: CSRARPQETQYF.